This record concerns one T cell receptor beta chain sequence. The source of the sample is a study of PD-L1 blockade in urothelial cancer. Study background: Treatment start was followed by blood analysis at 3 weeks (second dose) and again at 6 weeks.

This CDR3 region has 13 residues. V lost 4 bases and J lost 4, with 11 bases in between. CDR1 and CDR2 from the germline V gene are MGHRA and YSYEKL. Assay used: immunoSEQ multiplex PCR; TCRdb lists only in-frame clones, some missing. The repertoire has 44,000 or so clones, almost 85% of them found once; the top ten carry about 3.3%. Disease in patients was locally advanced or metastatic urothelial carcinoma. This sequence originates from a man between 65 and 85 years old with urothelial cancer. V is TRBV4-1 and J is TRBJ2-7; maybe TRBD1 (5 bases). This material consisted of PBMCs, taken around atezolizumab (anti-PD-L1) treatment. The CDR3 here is CASSPSAGYEQYF. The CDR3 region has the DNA TGCGCCAGCAGCCCATCCGCAGGGTACGAGCAGTACTTC.